This note documents a single T cell receptor (beta chain) sequence. The target antigen is unknown. The trim removed 5 bases at V and 5 bases at J, leaving 14 bases unmatched. The CDR3 covers 16 residues. In germline, CDR1 is SGHRS, CDR2 YFSETQ. The data stem from a study of CD8+ T cells in alopecia areata. Whole-study context: Those patients who were treated received oral tofacitinib, which was given at 5 to 10 mg twice daily for moderate-to-severe alopecia areata.

The authors extracted RNA and reverse transcribed it into cDNA as the sequencing template. TCRdb's copy holds only in-frame clones and misses some; the assay was immunoSEQ multiplex PCR. The table shows 150,000 to 200,000 clones, with 50% to 60% occurring only once. Samples from alopecia areata patients were lesional scalp punch biopsies and peripheral blood. From PBMCs, CD4+ and CD8+ T cells were sorted. General observations from the study: Clonality was higher in lesional than normal scalp, especially in alopecia totalis/universalis.

This sequence joins TRBV5-1 and TRBJ2-7; 9 nucleotides line up with TRBD1. The sequencing used CD4+ T cells sorted from blood, collected at week 0. The receptor comes from a human donor with alopecia areata. This CDR3 reads CASRMLIGTGINEQYF. The CDR3 DNA is TGCGCCAGCAGGATGCTCATTGGGACAGGGATAAACGAGCAGTACTTC.